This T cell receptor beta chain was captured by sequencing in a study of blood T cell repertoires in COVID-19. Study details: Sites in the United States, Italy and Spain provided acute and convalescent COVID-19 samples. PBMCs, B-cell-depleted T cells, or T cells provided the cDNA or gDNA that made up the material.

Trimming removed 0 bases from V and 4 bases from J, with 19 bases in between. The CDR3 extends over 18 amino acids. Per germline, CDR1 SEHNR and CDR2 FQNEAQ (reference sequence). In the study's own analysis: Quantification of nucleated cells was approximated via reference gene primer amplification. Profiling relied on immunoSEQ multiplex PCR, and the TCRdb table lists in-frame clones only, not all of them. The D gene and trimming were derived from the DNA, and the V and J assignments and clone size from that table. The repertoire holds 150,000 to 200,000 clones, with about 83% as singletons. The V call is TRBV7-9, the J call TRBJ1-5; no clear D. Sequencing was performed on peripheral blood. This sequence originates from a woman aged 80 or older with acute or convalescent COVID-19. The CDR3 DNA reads TGTGCCAGCAGCTTAGCGCGGGGAGGAAGGAACTTTAATCAGCCCCAGCATTTT. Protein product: CASSLARGGRNFNQPQHF.